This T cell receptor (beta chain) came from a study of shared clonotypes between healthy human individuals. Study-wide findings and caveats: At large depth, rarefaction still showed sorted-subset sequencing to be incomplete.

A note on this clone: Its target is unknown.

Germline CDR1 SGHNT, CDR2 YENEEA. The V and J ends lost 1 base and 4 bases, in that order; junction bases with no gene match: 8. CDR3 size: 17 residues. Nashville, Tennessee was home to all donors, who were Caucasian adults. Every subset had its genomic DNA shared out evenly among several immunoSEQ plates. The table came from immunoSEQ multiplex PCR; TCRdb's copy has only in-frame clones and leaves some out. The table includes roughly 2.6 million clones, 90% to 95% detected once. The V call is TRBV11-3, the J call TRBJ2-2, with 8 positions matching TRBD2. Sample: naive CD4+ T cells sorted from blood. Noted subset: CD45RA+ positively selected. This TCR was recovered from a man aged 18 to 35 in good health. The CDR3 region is CASSLGGSGETTGELFF. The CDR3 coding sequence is TGTGCCAGCAGCTTAGGAGGTAGCGGGGAAACCACCGGGGAGCTGTTTTTT.